This T cell receptor beta chain was documented in a study of cytomegalovirus exposure and HLA in healthy donors (dated by TCRdb to 2017 to 2019). A note on the overall study: According to a later analysis, one platform produced both the 120 validation repertoires and the 620 or so repertoires of the first cohort. To predict cytomegalovirus infection status, the study combined high-throughput TCR immunosequencing, statistical association of individual TCRs with disease status, and machine learning. Besides the first cohort of roughly 640 subjects, a separate validation cohort made up of some 110 different subjects was used. The study was designed to test whether signatures of past pathogen exposure could be identified by cataloging public T cell receptors. What the authors observed across the whole study: Subsequent analysis determined that TCRs grouped into clusters in the first cohort also showed a tendency toward co-occurrence across the 90 to 150 validation repertoires, and 85% to 95% of cluster scores exceeded 0. A later analysis lacked HLA typing for the validation cohort, so it scored co-occurrence in that cohort across all 110 or so repertoires. The classifier was reported to diagnose cytomegalovirus status with high specificity and sensitivity in both the original cohort and the validation cohort. Most TCR sequences were seen in very few donors, while some public TCRs were found in many individuals. The authors suggested that the approach could potentially be generalized to other disease states and immunological phenotypes. A few of the identified cytomegalovirus-associated TCR beta chains were confirmed in vitro to be specific for cytomegalovirus antigens. The study listed 164 TCR beta chains as associated with cytomegalovirus.

Details on this clone: Its binding antigen is unknown. Base-call qualities are not available, and no considerably larger clone is one nucleotide away.

The donors were included in the validation cohort of approximately 130 subjects, a group kept apart from the roughly 670-subject first cohort. The CDR3 runs 13 residues from the cysteine to the phenylalanine. Only the CDR3 region is kept as DNA, spanning 39 bases read in frame from base 1. The germline V gene (reference sequence) yields LNHDA for CDR1 and SQIVND for CDR2. Trimming removed 1 base from V and 5 bases from J, leaving 7 bases between the germline ends. The library was prepared using the immunoSEQ multiplex PCR assay. As for the authors' bioinformatics: A statistical classification framework was built for diagnosing cytomegalovirus status from the catalog of TCR beta chain sequences. TCRdb holds this immuneACCESS table with in-frame rearrangements only. Some clones are missing; in checked studies, unresolved V genes explain under half, and the rest has no known cause. That table is the source of V, J and clone size, and D and trimming were worked out from the DNA. The sample records approximately 73,000 clones, 95% of which are singletons. The leading ten clones occupy over 3% of the sample.

The sequenced material came from PBMCs. The V gene is TRBV19 and the J gene is TRBJ2-3; perhaps TRBD2 is the D gene, with 5 bases matching. The sequence was obtained from a man aged 18 to 30 in good health and CMV-seronegative. The CDR3 in this case is CASSIAAGDTQYF. The nucleotide sequence is TGTGCCAGTAGTATAGCCGCGGGAGATACGCAGTATTTT.